A single sample is the source of the 20 T cell receptor beta chains below, sequenced in a study of blood T cells in healthy people across ages. Next came a second PCR, run for about 7 to 12 cycles, which used a sample-barcoded 5' primer along with a J-beta primer mix. TCRdb used MiXCR to reprocess the 5' RACE reads, holding one entry per CDR3 protein. Among 780,000 or so distinct CDR3 sequences listed, 25% were seen once. This sample was also put to use in a study of T cells of mothers and their children.

The specimen was blood. All receptors derive from a boy aged 10-17 years in good health.

This clonotype turned up a few times. The CDR3 region has the DNA TGTGCCAGCAGCCCTGGGTTCACCAGCACAGATACGCAGTATTTT. It translates to CASSPGFTSTDTQYF. The chain is built from TRBV5-6 and TRBJ2-3; no firm D call. V lost 4 bases to trimming and J lost 0 bases, with 12 bases between them. This CDR3 has 15 residues. CDR1 is SGHDT, CDR2 YYEEEE, per germline.

Only a few counts were recorded for this clonotype. This chain connects TRBV11-3 to TRBJ2-1; either TRBD1 or TRBD2 may fit D (6 bases each). The CDR3 length is 15 residues. Germline assignment: CDR1 SGHNT and CDR2 YENEEA. Deletions cut 5 bases from V and 4 bases from J, with 15 bases between. CDR3 in DNA: TGTGCCAGCAGCAAAGGGGGGCACCAATACAATGAGCAGTTCTTC. Protein sequence: CASSKGGHQYNEQFF.

The chain employs TRBV7-9 and TRBJ1-4, with D uncertain. The V and J ends lost 4 bases and 4 bases respectively, with 19 bases between them. The CDR3 is made up of 17 amino acids. Per germline, CDR1 SEHNR and CDR2 FQNEAQ (reference sequence). CDR3 protein: CASSSPGYTEFNEKLFF. In DNA form, the CDR3 reads TGTGCCAGCAGCTCCCCAGGCTATACAGAGTTTAATGAAAAACTGTTTTTT.

The chain recombines TRBV20-1 with TRBJ1-4, with 7 bases aligning to TRBD1. Germline CDR1 DFQATT, CDR2 SNEGSKA (reference sequence). Trimming removed 1 base from V and 5 bases from J; junction bases left unmatched: 4. This CDR3 comprises 14 residues. CDR3 nucleotide sequence: TGCAGTGCTAGAGGACTCAGGGGGAATGAAAAACTGTTTTTT. As protein: CSARGLRGNEKLFF.

The rearrangement joins TRBV10-3 to TRBJ2-3; D unresolved. Germline V lookup: CDR1 ENHRY, CDR2 SYGVKD. The V end lost 6 bases, the J end lost 3 bases, and 13 bases lay between the germline ends. This CDR3 has 14 amino acids. As DNA, the CDR3 is TGTGCCATCAGAGACCCTGGGGTAACAGATACGCAGTATTTT. Encoded protein: CAIRDPGVTDTQYF.

V and J are TRBV24-1 and TRBJ1-5; D may be TRBD1 (6 bases). The CDR3 consists of 15 residues. Trimming removed 9 bases at V and 0 bases at J, with 14 bases between. The V gene's germline CDR1 is KGHDR and CDR2 SFDVKD. The CDR3 sequence is CATGGGPNSNQPQHF. DNA for the CDR3: TGTGCCACCGGAGGGGGTCCCAATAGCAATCAGCCCCAGCATTTT.

This clonotype has just a few counts. This chain connects TRBV20-1 to TRBJ2-7; TRBD2 matches 7 bases. The trim removed 3 bases at V and 0 bases at J, leaving 14 bases unmatched. Per the germline V gene, CDR1 is DFQATT and CDR2 is SNEGSKA (reference sequence). This CDR3 has 17 amino acids. CDR3: CSASPFDLSGASYEQYF. The CDR3 nucleotides are TGCAGTGCTAGCCCCTTCGACTTAAGCGGGGCCTCCTACGAGCAGTACTTC.

In DNA form, the CDR3 reads TGTGCCAGCAGCGTAGGTGCAGGGGATAATTCACCCCTCCACTTT. Its protein is CASSVGAGDNSPLHF. The gene calls are TRBV9 and TRBJ1-6, with a tentative D call TRBD1 (6 bases). Germline V gene sequence: CDR1 SGDLS, CDR2 YYNGEE. This CDR3 is 15 amino acids long. Trimming pared 0 bases from V and 5 bases from J, leaving 9 bases between. Full variable domain (outside the CDR3, taken from reference TRBV9 and TRBJ1-6): DSGVTQTPKHLITATGQRVTLRCSPRSGDLSVYWYQQSLDQGLQFLIQYYNGEERAKGNILERFSAQQFPDLHSELNLSSLELGDSALYFCASSVGAGDNSPLHFGNGTRLTVT.

This chain connects TRBV7-2 to TRBJ2-7, with 9 bases matching TRBD2. Near its end, the DNA agrees better with TRBJ2-1, so the J call may be wrong. The CDR3 runs to 16 residues. Germline assignment: CDR1 SGHTA and CDR2 FQGNSA. The CDR3 DNA is TGTGCCAGCAGCTTATGGTCGGCGGGAGGGCCAAATGAGCAGTTCTTC. Amino acids: CASSLWSAGGPNEQFF.

The chain uses TRBV27 and TRBJ2-1; no reliable D call. V dropped 5 bases and J dropped 8 bases, with 16 bases sitting between them. This CDR3 region has 14 residues. Per germline, CDR1 MNHEY and CDR2 SMNVEV (reference sequence). CDR3 sequence: CASSPALRWDEQFF. DNA of the CDR3: TGTGCCAGCAGTCCAGCCTTGCGGTGGGATGAGCAGTTCTTC.

The table lists this clonotype with a few counts. The genes are TRBV7-9 and TRBJ1-1, with a weak D call TRBD1 (5 bases). This CDR3 has 12 residues. Germline loops: CDR1 SEHNR, CDR2 FQNEAQ (reference sequence). Trimming took off 7 bases at V and 5 bases at J, with 11 bases between the two ends. The chain's CDR3 is CASNRGGTEAFF. For the CDR3, the DNA is TGTGCCAGCAACCGGGGGGGGACTGAAGCTTTCTTT. The entire variable domain, with the rest obtained from reference TRBV7-9 and TRBJ1-1, is as follows: DTGVSQNPRHKITKRGQNVTFRCDPISEHNRLYWYRQTLGQGPEFLTYFQNEAQLEKSRLLSDRFSAERPKGSFSTLEIQRTEQGDSAMYLCASNRGGTEAFFGQGTRLTVV.

The chain employs TRBV6-2 or TRBV6-3 and TRBJ2-7; 8 bases are shared with TRBD1. The length of the CDR3 is 16 residues. The trim removed 6 bases at V and 2 bases at J, leaving 12 bases unmatched. Germline V lookup: CDR1 MNHEY, CDR2 SVGEGT. The CDR3 nucleotides are TGTGCCAGCAGCCAAGACAGAGTGGACAGGGCCTACGAGCAGTACTTC. Translated: CASSQDRVDRAYEQYF.

The chain joins TRBV7-2 to TRBJ2-7; 9 bases line up with TRBD2. The CDR3 covers 14 residues. Germline V CDR1 and CDR2: SGHTA, FQGNSA. Trimming at V came to 4 bases and at J to 6 bases, leaving 7 bases not matched to a gene. The CDR3 DNA sequence: TGTGCCAGCAGCTCAAGGCGGGGGGGCCTCGAGCAGTACTTC. Translating it yields CASSSRRGGLEQYF.

The V and J genes are TRBV3-1 and TRBJ1-2; D unclear. Trimming took off 0 bases at V and 6 bases at J, with 8 bases between the two ends. The V gene's germline CDR1 is LGHDT and CDR2 YNNKEL (reference sequence). The CDR3 contains 13 residues. CDR3 DNA: TGTGCCAGCAGCCAAGAGATGGGAGATGGCTACACCTTC. This encodes CASSQEMGDGYTF.

The chain couples TRBV20-1 to TRBJ2-7; unclear D gene. The germline V and J ends were trimmed by 6 bases and 3 bases, with 12 bases remaining between them. Germline assignment: CDR1 DFQATT and CDR2 SNEGSKA (reference sequence). This CDR3 is built from 12 residues. The DNA of the CDR3 is TGCAGTGCACGTTCGGGTGGCTACGAGCAGTACTTC. It is translated as CSARSGGYEQYF.

There are a few counts of this clonotype. The chain combines TRBV29-1 with TRBJ2-5; tentatively, D is TRBD1 or TRBD2 (5 bases each). Trimming removed 5 bases from V and 3 bases from J, with 13 bases in between. Germline lookup yields CDR1 SQVTM and CDR2 ANQGSEA. This CDR3 spans 13 amino acids. CDR3: CSVPRLGEETQYF. The CDR3, as DNA: TGCAGCGTTCCCCGGTTGGGGGAAGAGACCCAGTACTTC.

This chain connects TRBV7-9 to TRBJ2-7; D remains ambiguous. Deletions cut 5 bases from V and 6 bases from J, with 11 bases between. The CDR3 extends over 12 amino acids. Per germline, CDR1 SEHNR and CDR2 FQNEAQ (reference sequence). CDR3: CASSPGPGEQYF. The CDR3 DNA reads TGTGCCAGCAGCCCAGGACCTGGCGAGCAGTACTTC.

This clonotype was detected only a few times. The chain joins TRBV21-1 to TRBJ1-2. TRBV21-1 is recorded as a pseudogene. The CDR3 totals 14 residues. In DNA form, the CDR3 reads TGTGCCAGCAGCAAATTGCGGCAGGGTTTCGGCTACACCTTC. Encoded protein: CASSKLRQGFGYTF.

This clonotype turned up a few times. The CDR3, as DNA: TGTGCCAGCAGTTTGGTACGTAGGGGAGTACTAGCGGGAGAACGGACCTACGAGCAGTACTTC. Its translation is CASSLVRRGVLAGERTYEQYF. V usage is TRBV12-3 or TRBV12-4 and J usage is TRBJ2-7, with 11 bases aligning to TRBD2. Unmatched junction bases numbered 21, after V lost 3 bases and J lost 2 bases. The CDR3 runs to 21 residues.

This clonotype was picked up many times. The chain carries TRBV18 and TRBJ2-3, with no clear D. Germline assignment: CDR1 KGHSH and CDR2 LQKENI. CDR3 length: 13 residues. The germline V and J ends were trimmed by 6 bases and 2 bases, with 9 bases remaining between them. CDR3 nucleotide sequence: TGTGCCAGCTCCCCCGGACCCACAGATACGCAGTATTTT. Protein: CASSPGPTDTQYF.